This is a list of T cell receptor beta chains from one sample in a study of CD8 T cells in ankylosing spondylitis. TCRdb processed the 5' RACE reads anew with MiXCR; each CDR3 protein has one entry. This sample has 200,000 to 250,000 distinct CDR3 sequences; under 12% occur once, and the top ten carry less than 3%. The specimen was blood, either unsorted or a sorted T cell fraction (not recorded which). These receptors were obtained from a male donor with ankylosing spondylitis or in good health (not recorded which). Each CDR3 is given with its conserved first and last residue. A D gene is named only where the DNA matches it firmly. Some rows have no size entry. The others give once, few or many, or a class for an expanded clone.

clone size	D gene	V gene	J gene	CDR3 DNA	CDR3 protein
-	-	TRBV4-1	TRBJ2-2	TGCGCCAGCAGCCAAACAGTTACCGGGGAGCTGTTTTTT	CASSQTVTGELFF
many	-	TRBV15	TRBJ2-2	TGTGCCACCAGCCCCCGGACTATGAACGGGGAGCTGTTTTTT	CATSPRTMNGELFF
many	TRBD2	TRBV5-1	TRBJ2-1	TGCGCCAGCAGCCCAGGACTAGCGGGAGCGGATGAGCAGTTCTTC	CASSPGLAGADEQFF
-	TRBD1	TRBV20-1	TRBJ1-2	TGCAGTGCTTTGGACAGGGAGTATGGTTACACCTTC	CSALDREYGYTF
many	TRBD1	TRBV5-1	TRBJ1-2	TGCGCCAGCAGCCCGACAGGGAGGGAAGGCTACACCTTC	CASSPTGREGYTF
many	-	TRBV14	TRBJ1-1	TGTGCCAGCAGCCAAGGATTATCTTTCGGCGGTGGCGAAGCTTTCTTT	CASSQGLSFGGGEAFF
many	TRBD2	TRBV5-1	TRBJ2-1	TGCGCCAGCAGCGGTCAAGCGGGGGAGTCTTGGGTGCAGCAGTTCTTC	CASSGQAGESWVQQFF
-	-	TRBV20-1	TRBJ2-1	TGCAGTGCTAGAGCCCTAAGGGGCTACAATGAGCAGTTCTTC	CSARALRGYNEQFF
many	TRBD1	TRBV5-1	TRBJ1-2	TGCGCCAGCAACCAACCAGGGGGGGGGAACTATGGCTACACCTTC	CASNQPGGGNYGYTF
many	-	TRBV4-1	TRBJ2-3	TGCGCCAGCAGCCCCCAGGCCGGTAATTCAGATACGCAGTATTTT	CASSPQAGNSDTQYF
many	-	TRBV14	TRBJ2-3	TGTGCCAGCAGCCAAGTAACAGGCGGAAGGACAGATACGCAGTATTTT	CASSQVTGGRTDTQYF
-	TRBD1	TRBV7-2	TRBJ1-2	TGTGCCAGCAGCTTACGGGACAGCCATGGCTACACCTTC	CASSLRDSHGYTF
many	-	TRBV2	TRBJ2-5	TGTGCCAGCAGCGAACTACCCCGAGGGACCCAGTACTTC	CASSELPRGTQYF
many	TRBD2	TRBV6-4	TRBJ2-3	TGTGCCAGCAGTCAAGGGACTAGGTCCACAGATACGCAGTATTTT	CASSQGTRSTDTQYF
many	-	TRBV12-3/TRBV12-4	TRBJ2-7	TGTGCCAGCACCTCGGACAGAACCTACGAGCAGTACTTC	CASTSDRTYEQYF
many	-	TRBV20-1	TRBJ2-2	TGCAGTGCTAAGGCCGCCGGGACCGGGGAGCTGTTTTTT	CSAKAAGTGELFF
-	-	TRBV11-2	TRBJ2-7	TGTGCCAGCAGCCCAGGACCCGAAGAGGTATACGAGCAGTACTTC	CASSPGPEEVYEQYF
many	-	TRBV2	TRBJ2-2	TGTGCCAGCAGTGAGGGCCGGGCCCAGAACACCGGGGAGCTGTTTTTT	CASSEGRAQNTGELFF
many	-	TRBV6-5	TRBJ2-3	TGTGCCAGCAGTTACCGAAGATCCACAGATACGCAGTATTTT	CASSYRRSTDTQYF
-	-	TRBV7-9	TRBJ2-1	TGTGCCAGCAGCTGGGGCAGGGGACCATCCTACAATGAGCGGTTCTTC	CASSWGRGPSYNERFF
many	-	TRBV5-1	TRBJ2-2	TGCGCCAGCCACCGGGACGCGGAATACACCGGGGAGCTGTTTTTT	CASHRDAEYTGELFF
many	-	TRBV29-1	TRBJ2-2	TGCAGCGTTGGGGAACGGGGGGAGCTGTTTTTT	CSVGERGELFF
few	-	TRBV20-1	TRBJ2-3	TGCAGTGCTAGTAATGGGGAAGGCACAGATACGCAGTATTTT	CSASNGEGTDTQYF
-	-	TRBV4-2	TRBJ2-1	TGTGCCAGCAGCCTGCTTTTCGGGGATGAGCAGTTCTTC	CASSLLFGDEQFF
once	TRBD1	TRBV7-2	TRBJ2-1	TGTGCCAGCAGCTACGACAGGGGTCCCTACAATGAGCAGTTCTTC	CASSYDRGPYNEQFF
many	-	TRBV4-2	TRBJ2-5	TGTGCCAGCAGCCAAGTCGAAGACAGAGAGACCCAGTACTTC	CASSQVEDRETQYF
many	TRBD2	TRBV5-1	TRBJ2-7	TGCGCCAGCTCCCAAGGCGGGGGACTTTACGAGCAGTACTTC	CASSQGGGLYEQYF
few	TRBD2	TRBV4-1	TRBJ2-1	TGCGCCAGCAGCCAAGAAGTGACTAGCGGATACAATGAGCAGTTCTTC	CASSQEVTSGYNEQFF
many	-	TRBV30	TRBJ2-4	TGTGCCTGGAACACAGGGCCAAAAGACATTCAGTACTTC	CAWNTGPKDIQYF
many	-	TRBV6-1	TRBJ2-7	TGTGCCAGCAGGCAAGGCTACTCCTACGAGCAGTACTTC	CASRQGYSYEQYF
-	TRBD1	TRBV11-2	TRBJ2-7	TGTGCCAGCAGCTTCCGGGACAGCTACTACGAGCAGTACTTC	CASSFRDSYYEQYF
-	TRBD1	TRBV5-1	TRBJ2-3	TGCGCCAGCAGCTACCAGACAGGGGGGGGAGATACGCAGTATTTT	CASSYQTGGGDTQYF
-	TRBD2	TRBV20-1	TRBJ2-1	TGCTGCGCTAGAGGTGGGACTAGCGGGGAGTACAATGAGCAGTTCTTC	CCARGGTSGEYNEQFF
many	-	TRBV12-3/TRBV12-4	TRBJ2-7	TGTGCCAGCAGCTCCCGACTTCCCTACGAGCAGTACTTC	CASSSRLPYEQYF
many	-	TRBV12-3/TRBV12-4	TRBJ1-2	TGTGCCAGCAGTTTAATGGCGGAGTATGGCTACACCTTC	CASSLMAEYGYTF
many	-	TRBV5-6	TRBJ2-5	TGTGCCAGCAGCTTGGCTGACCGTCAAGAGACCCAGTACTTC	CASSLADRQETQYF
many	-	TRBV6-5	TRBJ2-6	TGTGCCAGCAGTTACTCGGCAGGTACCTTCTCTGGGGCCAACGTCCTGACTTTC	CASSYSAGTFSGANVLTF